The text below deals with one TCR beta chain. Its antigen is not known. This CDR3 is built from 14 residues. Germline V gives CDR1 LGHDT, CDR2 YNNKEL (reference sequence). The germline V and J ends were trimmed by 4 bases and 7 bases, with 13 bases remaining between them. This specimen belongs to a study of early T cells in non-severe SARS-CoV-2 infection. Looking at the study overall: Sequenced bulk RNA came from whole blood that was unsorted, and chains were unpaired.

Researchers tagged individual cDNA molecules with unique molecular identifiers. TCRdb reprocessed the 5' RACE reads via MiXCR and lists one record per CDR3 protein. The sample gives about 55,000 distinct CDR3 sequences, roughly an eighth of which show up once; more than 1.1% is in the top ten. Notes on the study in general: In VDJdb matching, anti-spike CD8 responses were favored while private and CD4 specificities went missing.

The source of this sequence is an adult who was a healthcare worker with PCR-confirmed SARS-CoV-2 infection or an uninfected control (not recorded which). The V call is TRBV3-1, the J call TRBJ2-2, with D hard to call. Sequencing was carried out using whole blood. CDR3 nucleotides: TGTGCCAGCAGCCCGAAACACCGAGGCGGGGAGCTGTTTTTT. The encoded protein is CASSPKHRGGELFF.